The 5 T cell receptor beta chains reported below all come from one sample, sequenced in a study of CD8+ T cells in alopecia areata. Sequencing used cDNA as its template, made by extracting RNA and reverse transcribing it. Sequencing was performed with immunoSEQ multiplex PCR; in TCRdb, only in-frame clones are kept and a portion is missing. Of about 130,000 clones listed, roughly three fifths were seen once; the top ten hold 5% to 7%. This specimen consisted of CD4+ T cells sorted from blood, obtained at week 0. The receptors were gathered from a human donor with alopecia areata.

This chain connects TRBV5-8 to TRBJ2-1, with no clear D. V was shortened by 1 base and J by 4 bases, with 9 bases between the two germline ends. The length of the CDR3 is 14 residues. Germline lookup yields CDR1 SGHTS and CDR2 YDEGEE. The CDR3: CASSLSFTYNEQFF. CDR3 DNA: TGTGCCAGCAGCTTGAGTTTTACTTACAATGAGCAGTTCTTC.

The chain is built from TRBV30 and TRBJ1-6, with D possibly being TRBD1 (5 bases). Trimming removed 4 bases at V and 9 bases at J, with 22 bases between. In germline, CDR1 is GTSNPN, CDR2 SVGIG (reference sequence). The CDR3 is 16 amino acids. This CDR3 is CAWTPGWGGAISPLHF. CDR3 bases: TGTGCCTGGACCCCCGGATGGGGGGGAGCGATTTCACCCCTCCACTTT. Using reference TRBV30 and TRBJ1-6 for the parts outside the CDR3, the full variable domain is SQTIHQWPATLVQPVGSPLSLECTVEGTSNPNLYWYRQAAGRGLQLLFYSVGIGQISSEVPQNLSASRPQDRQFILSSKKLLLSDSGFYLCAWTPGWGGAISPLHFGNGTRLTVT.

The chain uses TRBV20-1 and TRBJ2-3; a weak D match, TRBD2 (6 bases). The V end was cut by 6 bases, the J end by 8 bases, with 9 bases between. This CDR3 region has 10 residues. Germline CDR1 and CDR2: DFQATT and SNEGSKA (reference sequence). DNA of the CDR3: TGCAGTGCCGATAGCGGTACGCAGTATTTT. Translating gives CSADSGTQYF.

This clone was seen a few times. The gene calls are TRBV5-4 and TRBJ2-1; D is possibly TRBD2 (6 bases). V was shortened by 0 bases and J by 12 bases, with 19 bases between the two germline ends. Germline V CDR1 and CDR2: SGHNT, YYREEE (reference sequence). The CDR3 runs to 15 residues. The CDR3 reads CASSLAGRRDWGQFF. In DNA, the CDR3 is TGTGCCAGCAGCTTGGCGGGGAGGAGGGATTGGGGGCAGTTCTTC. The complete variable domain, with remaining parts taken from reference TRBV5-4 and TRBJ2-1, reads ETGVTQSPTHLIKTRGQQVTLRCSSQSGHNTVSWYQQALGQGPQFIFQYYREEENGRGNFPPRFSGLQFPNYSSELNVNALELDDSALYLCASSLAGRRDWGQFFGPGTRLTVL.

V usage is TRBV25-1 and J usage is TRBJ1-4; D remains ambiguous. The CDR3 has 15 amino acids. The V gene lost 8 bases and the J gene lost 6 bases, with 19 bases spanning the gap. Germline-derived CDR1 and CDR2 are MGHDK and SYGVNS. CDR3 region: CASGPRTRGYEKLFF. The CDR3 nucleotides are TGTGCCAGCGGACCAAGGACGCGCGGCTATGAAAAACTGTTTTTT.